A single sample gave rise to the 15 T cell receptor beta chains below, sequenced in a study of neoadjuvant anti-PD-1 for oral cavity cancer. Time point reported: after neoadjuvant nivolumab, at surgical resection. The method was immunoSEQ multiplex PCR; TCRdb's version includes in-frame clones alone and lacks a portion of them. Found here are about 24,000 clones, 26% of them singletons; the top ten hold roughly 15%. Here the sequenced sample was tumor tissue, taken after nivolumab (anti-PD-1) treatment. These receptor sequences come from a person aged 40 to 85 with oral cavity squamous cell carcinoma.

This clone was detected only a few times. This chain joins TRBV7-8 and TRBJ1-3, with no clear D. V was pared by 5 bases and J by 1 base, with 9 bases between. This CDR3 has 14 residues. Per the germline V gene, CDR1 is SGHVS and CDR2 is FQNEAQ. CDR3 bases: TGTGCCAGCAGCCGCGGCGTTTCTGGAAACACCATATATTTT. Protein product: CASSRGVSGNTIYF.

This clone was seen only a few times. Mismatch with germline at one junction end may stem from a read error. Written as DNA, the CDR3 is TGTGCCACAAGCACTCCAGGGGCGAGTGAAAAACTGTTTTTT. Translation: CATSTPGASEKLFF. The rearrangement joins TRBV15 to TRBJ1-4; tentative D call: TRBD1 (6 bases). From germline, CDR1 is LNHNV and CDR2 YYDKDF (reference sequence). CDR3 size: 14 residues.

The chain is built from TRBV7-2 and TRBJ2-7, with TRBD1 identical over 9 bases. J lost 7 bases, V lost 4 bases, and 11 bases had no gene match. The germline gives CDR1 SGHTA, CDR2 FQGNSA. This CDR3 contains 15 residues. CDR3 region: CASSWIRDRVDEQYF. The CDR3 DNA is TGTGCCAGCAGCTGGATCCGGGACAGGGTCGATGAGCAGTACTTC. Full variable domain (rest looked up from reference TRBV7-2 and TRBJ2-7): GAGVSQSPSNKVTEKGKDVELRCDPISGHTALYWYRQSLGQGLEFLIYFQGNSAPDKSGLPSDRFSAERTGGSVSTLTIQRTQQEDSAVYLCASSWIRDRVDEQYFGPGTRLTVT.

V usage is TRBV28 and J usage is TRBJ2-5, with 13 bases aligning to TRBD2. This CDR3 contains 17 residues. V shed 4 bases and J 5 bases; nucleotides not matched to a gene: 10. Germline V lookup: CDR1 MDHEN, CDR2 SYDVKM. The CDR3 reads CASSYGLAGAGGETQYF. CDR3 bases: TGTGCCAGCAGTTACGGACTAGCGGGAGCGGGGGGTGAGACCCAGTACTTC.

The DNA of the CDR3 is TGTGCCAGCAGCTTAGCGGGGTACCCATACGAGCAGTACTTC. Translated, it gives CASSLAGYPYEQYF. This sequence joins TRBV7-9 and TRBJ2-7; D not resolved. V lost 0 bases, J lost 4 bases, and 10 bases lay in between. Germline loops: CDR1 SEHNR, CDR2 FQNEAQ (reference sequence). This CDR3 region has 14 residues.

CDR3 amino acids: CASSLHRTENYEQYF. The CDR3, as DNA: TGCGCCAGCAGCTTACACCGGACCGAGAACTACGAGCAGTACTTC. This chain uses TRBV5-1 with TRBJ2-7, with D hard to call. The CDR3 loop spans 15 amino acids. From germline, CDR1 is SGHRS and CDR2 YFSETQ. Trimming cost V 2 bases and J 3 bases, with 15 bases left between them.

The chain links TRBV14 to TRBJ2-7, with D tentatively TRBD1 or TRBD2 (5 bases each). V lost 4 bases, J lost 6 bases, and 19 bases lay in between. This CDR3 is 15 amino acids long. Germline V lookup: CDR1 SGHDN, CDR2 FVKESK. The CDR3 loop reads CASSPWDLVRGEQYF. The DNA for the CDR3 is TGTGCCAGCAGCCCCTGGGACCTCGTAAGGGGCGAGCAGTACTTC.

The genes are TRBV5-1 and TRBJ2-1, with D perhaps matching TRBD1 or TRBD2 (5 bases each). With 4 bases removed from V and 3 bases from J, the gap between germline ends came to 14 bases. The germline V gene encodes CDR1 SGHRS and CDR2 YFSETQ. This CDR3 has 15 amino acids. DNA of the CDR3: TGCGCCAGCAGCGGGGCCGGGACCAACTACAATGAGCAGTTCTTC. The encoded protein is CASSGAGTNYNEQFF.

This clone was seen a few times. CDR3 coding DNA: TGTGCCAGTGAAAGGGGCGGGGGCGTTGGAGGAGAGCAGTACTTC. Protein sequence: CASERGGGVGGEQYF. This sequence joins TRBV19 and TRBJ2-7; perhaps TRBD2 as D (7 bases). Trimming stripped 8 bases from V and 7 bases from J, with 24 bases between. The CDR3 sequence is 15 residues long. Germline assignment: CDR1 LNHDA and CDR2 SQIVND (reference sequence).

The J gene is TRBJ1-4, the V gene TRBV7-2; D is ambiguous. Germline V gene data show CDR1 as SGHTA and CDR2 as FQGNSA. The CDR3 covers 13 residues. V shed 2 bases and J shed 7 bases, with 8 bases lying between them. The CDR3 region is CASSLRVREKLFF. The DNA for the CDR3 is TGTGCCAGCAGCTTACGGGTTCGTGAAAAACTGTTTTTT.

V and J are TRBV20-1 and TRBJ2-7; D gene uncertain. Deletions cut 7 bases from V and 0 bases from J, with 7 bases between. CDR1 is DFQATT, CDR2 SNEGSKA, per germline (reference sequence). The CDR3 is 11 amino acids. The CDR3 bases are TGCAGTGGACTTTACTCCTACGAGCAGTACTTC. This codes for CSGLYSYEQYF.

The chain carries TRBV11-3 and TRBJ2-7; no firm D call. Germline assignment: CDR1 SGHNT and CDR2 YENEEA. V was cut by 4 bases and J by 12 bases, with 16 bases left in between. There are 12 residues in the CDR3. The DNA for the CDR3 is TGTGCCAGCAGCTCCGGACCGGCGGCTCCGTACTTC. Translated: CASSSGPAAPYF. The whole variable domain, remainder taken from reference TRBV11-3 and TRBJ2-7, is EAGVVQSPRYKIIEKKQPVAFWCNPISGHNTLYWYLQNLGQGPELLIRYENEEAVDDSQLPKDRFSAERLKGVDSTLKIQPAELGDSAVYLCASSSGPAAPYFGPGTRLTVT.

This clone has a handful of counts. The chain carries TRBV27 and TRBJ1-5; 8 nucleotides line up with TRBD1. There are 16 residues in the CDR3. Germline V lookup: CDR1 MNHEY, CDR2 SMNVEV (reference sequence). With 5 bases clipped from V and 6 bases from J, the junction kept 12 bases outside the gene matches. This CDR3 is CASSPWTGPSSQPQHF. CDR3 sequence (DNA): TGTGCCAGCAGTCCCTGGACAGGGCCATCCAGTCAGCCCCAGCATTTT.

The gene calls are TRBV27 and TRBJ1-6, with a possible D match to TRBD1 (6 bases). The CDR3 has 16 amino acids. Between the trimmed V and J ends, which lost 7 bases and 4 bases, there was a span of 17 bases. Germline V gene lookup returns CDR1 MNHEY and CDR2 SMNVEV (reference sequence). The CDR3: CASTWAGQGYNSPLHF. CDR3 bases: TGTGCCAGCACGTGGGCCGGCCAGGGGTATAATTCACCCCTCCACTTT.

This chain joins TRBV5-6 and TRBJ1-2, with D hard to call. The V gene's germline CDR1 is SGHDT and CDR2 YYEEEE. Trimming took off 0 bases at V and 8 bases at J, with 8 bases between the two ends. The CDR3 is made up of 12 amino acids. The CDR3 loop reads CASSLESLGYTF. The DNA of the CDR3 is TGTGCCAGCAGCTTGGAATCGTTAGGCTACACCTTC.